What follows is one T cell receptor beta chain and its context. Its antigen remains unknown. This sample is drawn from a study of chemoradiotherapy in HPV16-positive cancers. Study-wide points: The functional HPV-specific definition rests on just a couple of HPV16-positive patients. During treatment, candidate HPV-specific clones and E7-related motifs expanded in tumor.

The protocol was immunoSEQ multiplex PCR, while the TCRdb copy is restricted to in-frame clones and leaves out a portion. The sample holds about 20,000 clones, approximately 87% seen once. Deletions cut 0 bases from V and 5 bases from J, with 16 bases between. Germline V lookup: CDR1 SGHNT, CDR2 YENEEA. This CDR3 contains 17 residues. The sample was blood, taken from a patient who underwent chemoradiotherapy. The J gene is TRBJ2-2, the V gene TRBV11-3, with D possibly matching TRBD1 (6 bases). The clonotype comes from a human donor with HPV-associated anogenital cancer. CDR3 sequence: CASSLDGRTQGTGELFF. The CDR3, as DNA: TGTGCCAGCAGCTTAGATGGTAGGACCCAGGGGACCGGGGAGCTGTTTTTT.